This T cell receptor beta chain was captured in a study of blood T cell repertoires in COVID-19. Adults between about 18 and 89 years of age took part from 24 US areas. TCRdb keeps only in-frame clones here, not all; method: immunoSEQ multiplex PCR. The sample consists of 350,000 to 550,000 clones, roughly 85% of them appearing once. This CDR3 comprises 15 residues. Per germline, CDR1 MDHEN and CDR2 SYDVKM. The trim removed 5 bases at V and 5 bases at J, leaving 7 bases unmatched. The chain recombines TRBV28 with TRBJ1-3; 9 positions match TRBD1. This receptor was taken from a woman younger than 35 with acute COVID-19. Input material: PBMCs or T cells enriched from blood (not recorded which). The CDR3 sequence is CASSPGTGSRNTIYF. For the CDR3, the DNA is TGTGCCAGCAGTCCCGGGACAGGGTCCAGAAACACCATATATTTT.